This T cell receptor (beta chain) was recovered during a study of blood T cells in healthy people across ages (dated by TCRdb to between 2014 and 2016). About the study as a whole: Template switching captured roughly one uniquely barcoded TCR beta cDNA molecule per two T cells in model experiments. To track age-related changes in TCR beta repertoire diversity, the study relied on deep sequencing normalized with unique cDNA molecular identifiers. Donors were grouped into four age groups: young (average approximately 15 years), middle-aged (less than 40), aged (around 66) and long-lived (82). To avoid experimental bias, donors of different ages were randomly spread across the sequencing lanes. Two additional independent replicas of 1 million unique cDNA reads from the same blood draw were analyzed for two donors (one aged 18 to 30 and one aged 80 or older).

The approximately 41 donors, aged about 6 to 95 years, were systemically healthy Caucasian individuals from Russia. Each donor gave 8 to 10 milliliters of peripheral blood, drawn into EDTA-treated Vacutainer tubes. Ficoll-Paque density-gradient centrifugation was used to isolate PBMCs, with at least 6.5 million obtained per sample. Total RNA was extracted from PBMCs with Trizol reagent, with at least 6 micrograms obtained per sample. For every donor, an aliquot of PBMCs went through flow cytometry to measure the percentages of naive CD45RAhigh/CD27high T cells. In the case of this clonotype: What antigen it recognizes has not been identified. No base-level quality is on record; no much larger clone is a single base apart.

The investigation overall reported the following: Because the CMV infection status of the donors was unknown, age-related changes in expanded clonotypes may potentially have been confounded. Observed TCR beta diversity correlated strongly with the percentage of naive T cells measured by flow cytometry. Compared with the aged group, the long-lived group had more naive CD4+ T cells, fewer expanded clones and increased TCR diversity, a pattern suggesting age selection. Estimates of total diversity based on one million sequenced T cells were considered lower bounds and underestimates. Observed TCR beta diversity per million T cells fell roughly linearly with age, and a significant reduction was already apparent by age roughly 40. Because profiling used bulk unsorted PBMCs, naive and antigen-experienced compartments could not be compared conclusively.

The library was prepared using 5' RACE. Reads for this sample came from an Illumina HiSeq 2500. The second PCR ran for roughly 7 to 11 cycles and used a J-beta primer mix along with a sample-barcoded 5' primer. A template-switch 5' adaptor carrying 12 random nucleotides introduced a unique molecular identifier onto each TCR beta cDNA molecule. Each sample yielded at least 2.5 million CDR3-containing paired-end reads. First-strand cDNA synthesis was performed from all RNA using the Mint cDNA synthesis kit, with priming by a TRBC-specific oligonucleotide. Following uracil-DNA glycosylase treatment, all cDNA underwent a first 18-cycle PCR with the universal primers M1SS and BC2_uni_R. The original methods were these. For normalization, 1 million high-quality reads were randomly selected from each sample, with every read carrying a distinct molecular identifier. Reads with shared molecular identifiers were discarded instead of being binned into consensus sequences. CDR3 identification, clonotype clustering and error correction used MiTCR with a Q25 quality threshold and the strictest error-elimination algorithm. A nonparametric unseen species model using Euler transformation provided a lower-bound estimate of total TCR beta diversity. TCRdb cleaned the public reads at Q25 with fastp, built clones with MiXCR and kept in-frame beta chains. Every distinct CDR3 protein forms one entry, paired with its most common genes and DNA. It is TCRdb's table, rather than the study itself, that gives the V and J calls and clone size. In all, the sample holds 1,300,000 or so distinct CDR3 sequences, and approximately 63% of those were seen once. The ten largest clones capture about 6.7% of the sample.

CDR1 and CDR2 (SQVTM, ANQGSEA) derive from the germline V gene. V is cut by 7 bases and J by 0 bases, and the space between the germline ends is 9 bases. The CDR3 measures 12 amino acids from cysteine to phenylalanine. The kept DNA is CDR3 alone, 36 bases in frame from the first base. The TCR comes from a man aged 18 to 30 in good health. The chain was built from TRBV29-1 and TRBJ1-2, with no reliable assignment of the D segment. Material: blood. The DNA sequence reads TGCAGCGGGGGTCGTCCTAACTATGGCTACACCTTC. Translated, it reads CSGGRPNYGYTF.